A selection of T cell receptor beta chains follows, all from one sample in a study of cytomegalovirus exposure and HLA in healthy donors. Measured with immunoSEQ multiplex PCR; TCRdb has only the in-frame clones, and not every one. The table lists some 150,000 clones, over 65% of them singletons. Sequenced material: PBMCs. The receptor source for this set is a female donor in good health and CMV-seropositive. Each CDR3 is given without its conserved first and last residue.

>TRBJ2-1|TRBV2|13
ASSEMGQGWNEQF
>TRBJ2-1|TRBV9|14
ASSVVGAGGWDEQF
>TRBJ1-1|TRBV19|13
ASSHSGRRYTEAF
>TRBJ2-1|TRBV6-1|13
ASSVLTISYNEQF
>TRBJ1-1|TRBV18|13
ASSPEGNTNTEAF
>TRBJ2-5|TRBV9|12
ASSVGGLQETQY
>TRBJ1-2|TRBV5-1|15
ASSLAGDSLRSYGYT
>TRBJ2-1|TRBV27|13
ASSPDRAAYNEQF
>TRBJ2-2|TRBV5-1|15
ASSSVGTGVNTGELF
>TRBJ2-1|TRBV7-9|10
ASSLGGGGQF
>TRBJ2-2|TRBV5-1|12
ASSRDSPTGELF
>TRBJ1-2|TRBV6-4|12
ASSETGQGQGYT
>TRBJ2-6|TRBV5-1|15
ASSFTATFSGANVLT
>TRBJ2-1|TRBV13|10
ASSHEGGEQF
>TRBJ1-2|TRBV10-3|15
AISESDFYGQPYGYT
>TRBJ1-5|TRBV7-6|13
ASSLGPGKNQPQH
>TRBJ1-5|TRBV5-4|13
ASSLRPGGNQPQH
>TRBJ2-1|TRBV7-3|14
ASSLGAGNIYNEQF
>TRBJ1-5|TRBV5-5|12
ASSGNRVGQPQH
>TRBJ1-6|TRBV7-8|11
ASSWQGNSPLH
>TRBJ1-2|TRBV20-1|9
SAQRNYGYT
>TRBJ2-2|TRBV9|13
ASSVRAGGPGELF
>TRBJ2-7|TRBV28|15
ASSSRQGARMEDEQY
>TRBJ2-5|TRBV7-9|12
ASSKQDSQETQY
>TRBJ2-5|TRBV28|12
ASRDSMEGETQY
>TRBJ1-1|TRBV5-4|11
ASSLTGYTEAF
>TRBJ2-7|TRBV5-1|12
ASSLSSGSFEQY
>TRBJ2-1|TRBV10-3|14
AISGGASGGDNEQF
>TRBJ2-3|TRBV10-3|11
AIHGGSTDTQY
>TRBJ1-2|TRBV6-4|12
ASSATTGGYGYT
>TRBJ1-3|TRBV6-4|10
ASSELGNTIY
>TRBJ1-1|TRBV6-1|9
ASSPGLVAF
>TRBJ1-3|TRBV2|11
ASRRGDRNTIY
>TRBJ1-1|TRBV30|11
AWKRTGRTEAF
>TRBJ1-2|TRBV28|12
ASSLVDRAYGYT
>TRBJ1-6|TRBV7-9|12
ASSLQGNNSPLH
>TRBJ2-5|TRBV6-1|11
AGERDSKETQY